This TCR beta chain stems from a study of T-cell reconstitution after alpha-beta-depleted transplantation in children. Whole-study findings and limits: Expanded graft clones numbering several hundred reportedly gave rise to alpha-beta T cells about two months after transplant.

The germline CDR1 and CDR2 sequences are SGHRS and YFSETQ. This CDR3 region has 17 residues. Trimming took 1 base from V and 2 from J, leaving 18 bases between them. About this clonotype: The antigen remains unidentified.

As it was prepared, the TCRbeta library received unique molecular identifiers. Each CDR3 protein gets one entry after TCRdb re-called the PCR reads with MiXCR. The sample includes about 440,000 distinct CDR3 sequences, approximately 41% of them seen just once. The TCR comes from a girl aged 2-10 years with aplastic anemia, due to receive a stem cell transplant. The material sequenced was PBMCs, taken before TCRalphabeta/CD19-depleted stem cell transplant. This sequence joins TRBV5-1 and TRBJ2-5, with TRBD1 as a possible D gene (6 bases). Here the CDR3 DNA reads TGCGCCAGCAGCTTGTTTTTTGTGGGGGCCTCGCAAGAGACCCAGTACTTC. This gives the protein CASSLFFVGASQETQYF.